Listed below are T cell receptor beta chains from one sample, sequenced in a study of beta chain features in type 1 diabetes. The data were produced by immunoSEQ multiplex PCR, yet TCRdb's version contains in-frame clones alone and is incomplete. The repertoire has over 300,000 clones, less than 10% of them found once; the top ten carry 0.44%. Sample: central memory CD4+ T cells from blood. All receptors come from a woman aged 18-29 years in good health. The CDR3 runs from the conserved cysteine through the conserved F or W. The order of the fields is CDR3 DNA, CDR3 protein, clone size, D gene, J gene, V gene. A D gene is named only where the DNA matches it firmly. For some rows the clone size is stated as once, few or many, or as a class when expanded; others skip it.

TGTGCCATCAACCTAGCGGGAGGGCCCGAGCAGTACTTC CAINLAGGPEQYF NA TRBD2 TRBJ2-7 TRBV6-5
TGTGCCAGTAGTGCCCAGGGCACGCAGTATTTT CASSAQGTQYF NA NA TRBJ2-3 TRBV19
TGTGCCAGCAGTTTTCATAATGGGAACACTGAAGCTTTCTTT CASSFHNGNTEAFF NA NA TRBJ1-1 TRBV6-5
TGTGCCAGCAGCTTGGGGGTTCTAGTCGGTGGCTACACCTTC CASSLGVLVGGYTF NA NA TRBJ1-2 TRBV7-9
TGTGCCAGCAGCTTAGTGGGAGGGCTGGACGAGCAGTACTTC CASSLVGGLDEQYF many TRBD2 TRBJ2-7 TRBV7-2
TGTGCCAGCTCACCGACCGGGACGGCGCTCGGTAGCTCCTACGAGCAGTACTTC CASSPTGTALGSSYEQYF many NA TRBJ2-7 TRBV18
TGCGCCAGCAGCTTGACCGGGACTAGGTCTGTAGGTGAGCAGTTCTTC CASSLTGTRSVGEQFF few TRBD2 TRBJ2-1 TRBV5-1
TGTGCCAGCACCTTGGGACTAGCGGTCAATGAGCAGTTCTTC CASTLGLAVNEQFF NA TRBD2 TRBJ2-1 TRBV28
TGTGCCAGCAGCTCACTGGACAGGGTGGTCACCGGGGAGCTGTTTTTT CASSSLDRVVTGELFF few TRBD1 TRBJ2-2 TRBV5-4
TGTGCCAGCAGTAGGGACCGTAGCTCCTACGAGCAGTACTTC CASSRDRSSYEQYF few NA TRBJ2-7 TRBV2
TGTGCCAGCAGCCTACAGGGGGCCAAGGAGACCCAGTACTTC CASSLQGAKETQYF NA TRBD1 TRBJ2-5 TRBV28
TGTGCCAGCAGTGGATTTGAGACAGGCTCACGGGAAAAACTGTTTTTT CASSGFETGSREKLFF few NA TRBJ1-4 TRBV6-6
TGCAGCGTTATGACAGGGTACGAGCAGTACTTC CSVMTGYEQYF NA TRBD1 TRBJ2-7 TRBV29-1
TGTGCCAGCAGCTTGGGGACTTGGCAGTATTTT CASSLGTWQYF few NA TRBJ2-3 TRBV5-4
TGTGCCAGCAGCTTGGCATTAGGGCGGACAGTTTATGGCTACACCTTC CASSLALGRTVYGYTF NA NA TRBJ1-2 TRBV5-6
TGTGCCAGCAGAAAAGCGGGGAAAAACATTCAGTACTTC CASRKAGKNIQYF many TRBD2 TRBJ2-4 TRBV27
TGTGCCAGCTCAAAGGCCCTTCAAGAGACCCAGTACTTC CASSKALQETQYF NA NA TRBJ2-5 TRBV6-5
TGTGCCAGCAGCAAACTCGACAGATACACTGAAGCTTTCTTT CASSKLDRYTEAFF few NA TRBJ1-1 TRBV9
TGTGCCAGCAGTTTAGAGACGGCCTACAGTGAAGCTTTCTTT CASSLETAYSEAFF NA NA TRBJ1-1 TRBV2
TGTGCCAGCAGCTTATTTATGAAAGCCCAGTACTTC CASSLFMKAQYF few NA TRBJ2-5 TRBV7-9
TGTGCCAGCAGTGAATGGCGTCTGGCAGATACGCAGTATTTT CASSEWRLADTQYF few NA TRBJ2-3 TRBV25-1
TGTGCCAGCAGTGGCCCTAGCGGGAGTTCAGATACGCAGTATTTT CASSGPSGSSDTQYF NA TRBD2 TRBJ2-3 TRBV7-2
TGCGCCAGCAGCTTGGGAGGACTAGCGAGGGTCACAGATACGCAGTATTTT CASSLGGLARVTDTQYF NA TRBD2 TRBJ2-3 TRBV5-1
TGTGCCAGTAGTCTCCAACGGAGAATAGATACGCAGTATTTT CASSLQRRIDTQYF NA NA TRBJ2-3 TRBV19
TGTGCCAGCAGCCGAGACAGGGTAACAGATACGCAGTATTTT CASSRDRVTDTQYF NA TRBD1 TRBJ2-3 TRBV6-6
TGTGCCAGCAGTGGGCACGAAGCCCATTCTGGGCCGTGGGGCTACACCTTC CASSGHEAHSGPWGYTF NA NA TRBJ1-2 TRBV25-1
TGTGCCAGCAGCTTACGCCCGGACAGCACTGAAGCTTTCTTT CASSLRPDSTEAFF once NA TRBJ1-1 TRBV7-2
TGTGCCAGCAGCTTAGGTAGCGGGAGGATCTACGAGCAGTACTTC CASSLGSGRIYEQYF few TRBD2 TRBJ2-7 TRBV11-2
TGTGCCAGCAGCTTCGGGGCAAACTCCTACAATGAGCAGTTCTTC CASSFGANSYNEQFF few NA TRBJ2-1 TRBV11-2
TGTGCCAGCAGCATCCGACCCAGTCGTGGTATAGATACGCAGTATTTT CASSIRPSRGIDTQYF NA NA TRBJ2-3 TRBV7-2
TGCGCCAGCAGCCAAGATCTACAGCTCAAAAACATTCAGTACTTC CASSQDLQLKNIQYF NA NA TRBJ2-4 TRBV4-3
TGTGCCAGCAGCCCAATGTCAGCCGGGATTCAGTACTTC CASSPMSAGIQYF few NA TRBJ2-4 TRBV7-8
TGTGCCAGCAGCTTAGGTCGAGAGCAGTTCTTC CASSLGREQFF many NA TRBJ2-1 TRBV7-9
TGTGCCGAAATGAACCCCCGGAGTGACGATGAGCAGTTCTTC CAEMNPRSDDEQFF few NA TRBJ2-1 TRBV28
TGTGCCAGCAGACGTGGACAGGAGCGCTACAATGAGCAGTTCTTC CASRRGQERYNEQFF few TRBD1 TRBJ2-1 TRBV6-5
TGTGCCAGCAAGGACGGCGGGGCTAAGGACACTGAAGCTTTCTTT CASKDGGAKDTEAFF NA NA TRBJ1-1 TRBV6-1
TGTGCCAGCAGTTTTTATAACGCCCGGGGCACTGAAGCTTTCTTT CASSFYNARGTEAFF few NA TRBJ1-1 TRBV28
TGTGCTATCCAAAAACAGGGTTTTTCTGGCTACACCTTC CAIQKQGFSGYTF NA NA TRBJ1-2 TRBV12-5
TGTGCCAGCAGTTATGAGGCGGGGGGGACTGAAGCTTTCTTT CASSYEAGGTEAFF few NA TRBJ1-1 TRBV6-6
TGCGCCAGCAGCCAGACCGACATGGGACTAGCGGGAACCAATGAGCAGTTCTTC CASSQTDMGLAGTNEQFF few TRBD2 TRBJ2-1 TRBV4-1
TGCAGCGCCTTGAAGGGGGCGCGGACCGGGGAGCTGTTTTTT CSALKGARTGELFF NA TRBD1 TRBJ2-2 TRBV29-1
TGCAGCGTTGATCACACTGAAGCTTTCTTT CSVDHTEAFF NA NA TRBJ1-1 TRBV29-1
TGCGCCAGCAGCCACGGAGCGGGAGTAAGCTACAATGAGCAGTTCTTC CASSHGAGVSYNEQFF NA TRBD2 TRBJ2-1 TRBV4-1
TGCGCCAGCAGCTTGATTGGCAGGGACTTCTCTGGGGCCAACGTCCTGACTTTC CASSLIGRDFSGANVLTF NA NA TRBJ2-6 TRBV5-1
TGTGCCAGCAGTTACGACTCCTACAATGAGCAGTTCTTC CASSYDSYNEQFF few NA TRBJ2-1 TRBV10-3
TGTGCCAGCTCACCACTTCGACAGCCTAACACTGAAGCTTTCTTT CASSPLRQPNTEAFF few NA TRBJ1-1 TRBV18
TGTGCCAGCAGGATACATTATCGAAATCAACGATACCCCGGGGAGCTGTTTTTT CASRIHYRNQRYPGELFF once NA TRBJ2-2 TRBV7-8
TGTGCCAGCAGCTTGAGTAGGGCAACCGATACGCAGTATTTT CASSLSRATDTQYF many NA TRBJ2-3 TRBV7-2
TGTGCCAGCAGGTTGTGGGGTACAGATACGCAGTATTTT CASRLWGTDTQYF NA NA TRBJ2-3 TRBV2
TGTGCCAGCAGCTTAAGAGTCGCTGGGCAAGAGACCCAGTACTTC CASSLRVAGQETQYF NA NA TRBJ2-5 TRBV7-9
TGCGCCAGCAGCTTGAACGCCCTGGGGACCCAGTACTTC CASSLNALGTQYF NA NA TRBJ2-5 TRBV5-1
TGTGCCAGCAGCTTAGAAGCGACCGAACCGTCCTACGAGCAGTACTTC CASSLEATEPSYEQYF many NA TRBJ2-7 TRBV7-9
TGCGCCAGCAGCCAAGATTTCAGTCAGCCCCAGCATTTT CASSQDFSQPQHF few NA TRBJ1-5 TRBV4-3
TGTGCCAGCAAGGCTGAGAACACCGGGGAGCTGTTTTTT CASKAENTGELFF NA NA TRBJ2-2 TRBV2